This T cell receptor (beta chain) was recovered during a study of human T cells and chemical hapten exposure. This clonotype was found many times. As for time point: patch test 2, 6 weeks after DPC sensitization. Treatment meaning: therapeutic diphenylcyclopropenone sensitization with weekly scalp DPC. MiXCR, run by TCRdb on the RACE reads, gives a single entry per CDR3 protein. Among about 89,000 distinct CDR3 sequences, more than 9.5% were seen once, and the ten largest hold more than 2%. The CDR3 has 15 amino acids. Germline V CDR1 and CDR2: MNHEY, SVGAGI. Trimming took 4 bases from V and 4 from J, leaving 14 bases between them.

The sample was whole blood, taken in connection with sensitization to the hapten diphenylcyclopropenone (DPC). This receptor was identified in a man aged 35 to 55 with alopecia areata. Some clones in this sample may be carry-over from other donors' samples. J is TRBJ2-1 and V is TRBV6-5; D gene ambiguous. The CDR3 loop reads CASSSAVDQYNEQFF. In nucleotides, the CDR3 is TGTGCCAGCAGTTCCGCGGTGGACCAGTACAATGAGCAGTTCTTC.